This TCR beta chain was captured by sequencing in a study of regulatory T cells in long-lasting Graves disease. Arm-PCR of CDR3 regions and iRepertoire HTBI primers were used to build TCR beta libraries. TCRdb analysed the multiplex PCR reads with MiXCR anew, one entry per CDR3 protein. The data contain a few hundred thousand distinct CDR3 sequences, 18% of them singletons. Indicated time point: newly diagnosed GD, antithyroid drugs for less than 3 months. Extracted PBMC RNA gave rise to the TCR library. Nine milliliters of peripheral blood went into EDTA tubes. This clonotype appeared a few times. The CDR3 is 16 amino acids. Germline-derived CDR1 and CDR2 are SGHRS and YFSETQ. The V gene end was trimmed by 6 bases and the J gene end by 1 base; junction bases not matched to a gene: 11. These data were also filed under a second study, of T cells in Graves' hyperthyroidism and ophthalmopathy. As that study records: Also found in blood were most expanded thyroid clonotypes above 0.001.

The V call is TRBV5-1, the J call TRBJ1-1; TRBD1 aligns across 8 bases. The TCR comes from a woman aged 25 to 39 with Graves disease. Sequences were derived from peripheral blood mononuclear cells (PBMCs), sampled at new diagnosis, from a patient treated with antithyroid drugs. CDR3 loop: CASTSSPGTGNTEAFF. DNA of the CDR3: TGCGCCAGCACTTCTTCCCCCGGGACAGGGAACACTGAAGCTTTCTTT.